A single sample is the source of the 4 T cell receptor beta chains below, sequenced in a study of cytomegalovirus exposure and HLA in healthy donors. Researchers ran the PCR with 60 Vbeta and 13 Jbeta primers. This table comes from immunoSEQ multiplex PCR, and its TCRdb copy is limited to in-frame clones, with some not included. This repertoire shows 95,000 to 150,000 clones, roughly 9% found once; its top ten account for 6% to 7.5%. Sequenced sample: PBMCs. These receptors were taken from a woman aged 40 to 50 in good health and CMV-seropositive.

The rearrangement joins TRBV6-6 to TRBJ1-4; no definite D call. The germline CDR1 and CDR2 sequences are MNHNY and SVGAGI (reference sequence). V lost 6 bases, J lost 5 bases, and 16 bases lay in between. This CDR3 spans 15 amino acids. The CDR3 sequence: CASRPQAGLNEKLFF. The CDR3 nucleotides are TGTGCCAGCAGACCCCAGGCAGGACTGAATGAAAAACTGTTTTTT.

This clone occurred a few times. The V gene is TRBV7-3, the J gene TRBJ2-1; D is unresolved. This CDR3 spans 14 amino acids. CDR1 and CDR2 (germline): SGHTA, FQGTGA. Trimming shortened V by 7 bases and J by 1 base, and 11 bases separated the two germline ends. The CDR3 spells CASMPHKSYNEQFF. The CDR3 nucleotides are TGTGCCAGCATGCCCCACAAATCCTACAATGAGCAGTTCTTC.

A few counts support this clone. This CDR3 reads CASSVQGYPDTQYF. CDR3 bases: TGTGCCAGCAGCGTACAGGGCTACCCAGATACGCAGTATTTT. The V call is TRBV9, the J call TRBJ2-3; the D gene is possibly TRBD1 (5 bases). Trimming took 1 base from V and 4 from J, leaving 10 bases between them. CDR1 SGDLS and CDR2 YYNGEE come from the germline V gene. The CDR3 runs to 14 residues.

The rearrangement joins TRBV7-9 to TRBJ1-2; D remains unclear. CDR1 and CDR2 from the germline V gene are SEHNR and FQNEAQ (reference sequence). V shed 0 bases and J shed 10 bases, with 6 bases lying between them. The CDR3 has 11 amino acids. CDR3 coding DNA: TGTGCCAGCAGCTTAGCCCCCATCTACACCTTC. Its protein product is CASSLAPIYTF.